The 6 T cell receptor beta chains below were found in one sample sequenced in a study of shared clonotypes between healthy human individuals. Data came from immunoSEQ multiplex PCR; TCRdb stores just in-frame clones and leaves some out. The repertoire has approximately 2,000,000 clones, around 93% of them found once; the top ten carry more than 1.5%. Naive CD8 populations comprised CD45RO-negative cells positively selected for CCR7, excluding terminally differentiated effector memory CD45RA+ cells. The sample consisted of naive CD8+ T cells from PBMCs. The receptors come from a man between 18 and 29 years old in good health. Some clones in this sample may be carry-over from other donors' samples.

The chain links TRBV11-2 to TRBJ1-1; D is possibly TRBD1 (6 bases). V shed 3 bases and J shed 1 base, with 9 bases lying between them. The CDR3 consists of 14 residues. Germline V gene data show CDR1 as SGHAT and CDR2 as FQNNGV. CDR3 sequence (DNA): TGTGCCAGCAGCTTCAACAGGGAGAACACTGAAGCTTTCTTT. It specifies CASSFNRENTEAFF. Complete variable domain (other parts from reference TRBV11-2 and TRBJ1-1): EAGVAQSPRYKIIEKRQSVAFWCNPISGHATLYWYQQILGQGPKLLIQFQNNGVVDDSQLPKDRFSAERLKGVDSTLKIQPAKLEDSAVYLCASSFNRENTEAFFGQGTRLTVV.

Details on this clone: The sample carries other DNA sequences with the same CDR3. DNA of the CDR3: TGCGCCAGCAGCCAAGGTCCTAGCGGGAGCACAGATACGCAGTATTTT. Residues: CASSQGPSGSTDTQYF. The rearrangement uses TRBV4-3 and TRBJ2-3, with 8 bases that match TRBD2. CDR3 length: 16 residues. The J segment lost 0 bases and the V segment lost 1 base, leaving 3 bases of the junction unmatched. CDR1 is LGHNA, CDR2 YSLEER, per germline.

A remark on this clone: Other DNA sequences in this specimen translate into the identical CDR3. The V call is TRBV27, the J call TRBJ2-2; D is unresolved. CDR3 length: 13 amino acids. V gave up 5 bases and J gave up 1 base, with 5 bases separating them. Germline V gene data show CDR1 as MNHEY and CDR2 as SMNVEV (reference sequence). The CDR3 nucleotides are TGTGCCAGCAGTCCAAGGAACACCGGGGAGCTGTTTTTT. Protein sequence: CASSPRNTGELFF.

Points on this clone: The sample carries other DNA sequences with the same CDR3. The chain couples TRBV7-2 to TRBJ1-1; no definite D call. The germline CDR1 and CDR2 sequences are SGHTA and FQGNSA. The CDR3 has 13 amino acids. V was cut by 1 base and J by 5 bases, with 8 bases left in between. This chain's CDR3 is CASSLGWGTEAFF. The CDR3, as DNA: TGTGCCAGCAGCTTAGGTTGGGGAACTGAAGCTTTCTTT.

V and J are TRBV5-6 and TRBJ2-1, with unresolved D. The CDR3 has 14 amino acids. The V end was cut by 3 bases, the J end by 3 bases, with 10 bases between. Germline values: CDR1 SGHDT, CDR2 YYEEEE. For the CDR3, the DNA is TGTGCCAGCAGCTGGGTTGGTGTCTACAATGAGCAGTTCTTC. Its translation: CASSWVGVYNEQFF.

A few counts support this clone. The chain combines TRBV7-9 with TRBJ2-5; possibly TRBD2 for D (5 bases). The CDR3 runs 13 residues. V was trimmed by 5 bases and J by 9 bases, leaving 16 bases between them. The germline V gene encodes CDR1 SEHNR and CDR2 FQNEAQ (reference sequence). CDR3 nucleotides: TGTGCCAGCAGCACCGCGGGCGGGCAGGCCCAGTACTTC. Its translation is CASSTAGGQAQYF.